This T cell receptor (beta chain) was obtained from a study of early T cells in non-severe SARS-CoV-2 infection. Study overall: Unsorted whole blood bulk RNA was sequenced, with unpaired chains.

Broader study findings: The matching step, a VDJdb search, favored anti-spike CD8 responses and missed private and CD4 specificities.

The CDR3 consists of 20 residues. Germline CDR1 SEHNR, CDR2 FQNEAQ (reference sequence). With 5 bases clipped from V and 2 bases from J, the junction kept 24 bases outside the gene matches. Attachment of unique molecular identifiers to individual cDNA molecules was performed. Via MiXCR, TCRdb re-called the 5' RACE reads, giving one row per CDR3 protein. In the table there are some 59,000 distinct CDR3 sequences, approximately 8% of which are singletons. This clonotype was seen repeatedly, ten times or more. Its specificity is not known. The V call is TRBV7-9, the J call TRBJ2-7, with 7 bases that match TRBD2. The sequences come from whole blood, collected at baseline. This TCR was sampled from an adult who was a healthcare worker with PCR-confirmed SARS-CoV-2 infection or an uninfected control (not recorded which). CDR3 sequence reads: CASSPGRSSGKSPGTYEQYF. DNA of the CDR3: TGTGCCAGCAGCCCCGGGCGTTCGAGCGGGAAAAGTCCAGGGACCTACGAGCAGTACTTC.